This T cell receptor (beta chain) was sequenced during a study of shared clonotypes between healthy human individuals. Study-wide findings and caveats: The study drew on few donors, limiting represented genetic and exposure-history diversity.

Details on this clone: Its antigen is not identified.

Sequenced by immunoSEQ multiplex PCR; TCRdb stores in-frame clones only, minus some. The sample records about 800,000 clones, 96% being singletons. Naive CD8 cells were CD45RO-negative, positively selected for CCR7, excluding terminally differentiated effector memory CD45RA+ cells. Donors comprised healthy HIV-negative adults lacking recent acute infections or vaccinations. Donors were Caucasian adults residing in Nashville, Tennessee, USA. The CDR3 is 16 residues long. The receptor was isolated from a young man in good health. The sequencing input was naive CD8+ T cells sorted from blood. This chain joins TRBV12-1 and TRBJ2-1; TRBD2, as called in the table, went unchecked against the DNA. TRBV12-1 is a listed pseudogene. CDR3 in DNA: TGTGCCAGCAGCGCCGGACTAGCGGGATCCTACAATGAGCAGTTCTTC. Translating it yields CASSAGLAGSYNEQFF.